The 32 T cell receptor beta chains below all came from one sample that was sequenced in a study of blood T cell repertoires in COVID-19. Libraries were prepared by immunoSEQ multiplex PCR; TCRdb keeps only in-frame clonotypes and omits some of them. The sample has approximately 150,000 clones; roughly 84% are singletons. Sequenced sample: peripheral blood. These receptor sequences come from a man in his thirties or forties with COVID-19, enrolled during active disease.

The DNA of the CDR3 is TGCGCCAGCAGCTCGTTGGACGGGAGGTACGTAGATACGCAGTATTTT. Translating it yields CASSSLDGRYVDTQYF. The chain joins TRBV5-1 to TRBJ2-3, with 7 bases that match TRBD2. The CDR3 extends over 16 amino acids. The V and J ends lost 3 bases and 5 bases, in that order; junction bases with no gene match: 12. Germline V lookup: CDR1 SGHRS, CDR2 YFSETQ.

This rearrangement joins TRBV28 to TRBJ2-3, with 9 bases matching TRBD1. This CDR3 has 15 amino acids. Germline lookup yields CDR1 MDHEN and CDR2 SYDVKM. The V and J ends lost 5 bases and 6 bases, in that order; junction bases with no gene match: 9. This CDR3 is CASSTRDRAVDTQYF. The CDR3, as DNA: TGTGCCAGCAGTACTCGGGACAGGGCTGTGGATACGCAGTATTTT.

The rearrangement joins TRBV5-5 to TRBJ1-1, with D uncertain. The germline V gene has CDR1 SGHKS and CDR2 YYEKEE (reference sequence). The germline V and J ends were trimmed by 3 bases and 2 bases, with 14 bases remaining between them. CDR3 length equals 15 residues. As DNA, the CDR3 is TGTGCCAGCAGCTCCCAAAGGAGGACTAACACTGAAGCTTTCTTT. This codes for CASSSQRRTNTEAFF. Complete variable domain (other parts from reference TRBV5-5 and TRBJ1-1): DAGVTQSPTHLIKTRGQQVTLRCSPISGHKSVSWYQQVLGQGPQFIFQYYEKEERGRGNFPDRFSARQFPNYSSELNVNALLLGDSALYLCASSSQRRTNTEAFFGQGTRLTVV.

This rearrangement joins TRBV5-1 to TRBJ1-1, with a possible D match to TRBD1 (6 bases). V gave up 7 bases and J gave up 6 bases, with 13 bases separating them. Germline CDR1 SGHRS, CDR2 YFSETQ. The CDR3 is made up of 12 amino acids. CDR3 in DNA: TGCGCCAGCGGATTACAGGGAGCTGAAGCTTTCTTT. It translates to CASGLQGAEAFF.

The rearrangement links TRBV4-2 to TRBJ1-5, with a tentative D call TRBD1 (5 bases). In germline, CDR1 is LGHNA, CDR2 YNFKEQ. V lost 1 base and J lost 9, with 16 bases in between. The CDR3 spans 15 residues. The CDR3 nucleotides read TGTGCCAGCAGCCAAGGGGTCCCAGGGTACGCGCCCCAGCATTTT. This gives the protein CASSQGVPGYAPQHF.

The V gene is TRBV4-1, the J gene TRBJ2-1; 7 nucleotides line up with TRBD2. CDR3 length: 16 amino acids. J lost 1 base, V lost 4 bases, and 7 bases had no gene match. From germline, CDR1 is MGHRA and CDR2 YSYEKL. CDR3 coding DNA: TGCGCCAGCAGCCCAATGCTAGCGGCTTCCTACAATGAGCAGTTCTTC. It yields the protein CASSPMLAASYNEQFF.

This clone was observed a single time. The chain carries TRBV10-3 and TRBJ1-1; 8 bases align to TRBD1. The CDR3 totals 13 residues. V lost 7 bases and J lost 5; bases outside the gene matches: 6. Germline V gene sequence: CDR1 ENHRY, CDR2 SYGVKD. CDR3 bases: TGTGCCATCATACGGACAGGGACGACTGAAGCTTTCTTT. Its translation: CAIIRTGTTEAFF.

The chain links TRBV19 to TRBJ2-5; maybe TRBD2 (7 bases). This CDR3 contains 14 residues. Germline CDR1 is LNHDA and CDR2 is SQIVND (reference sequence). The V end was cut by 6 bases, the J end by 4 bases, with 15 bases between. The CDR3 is CASRPAGGLETQYF. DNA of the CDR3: TGTGCCAGTAGACCAGCCGGGGGGCTAGAGACCCAGTACTTC.

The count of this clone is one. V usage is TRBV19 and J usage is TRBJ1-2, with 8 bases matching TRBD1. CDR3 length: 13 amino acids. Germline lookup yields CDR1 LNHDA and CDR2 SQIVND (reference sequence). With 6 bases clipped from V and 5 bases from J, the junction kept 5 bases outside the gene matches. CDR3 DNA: TGTGCCAGTAGCTCGACAGGGGTTTATGGCTACACCTTC. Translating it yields CASSSTGVYGYTF.

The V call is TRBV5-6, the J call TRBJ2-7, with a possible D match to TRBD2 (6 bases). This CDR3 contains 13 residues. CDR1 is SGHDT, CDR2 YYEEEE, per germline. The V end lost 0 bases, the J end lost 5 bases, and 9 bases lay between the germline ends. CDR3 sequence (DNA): TGTGCCAGCAGCTTGGGGGACTCAAACGAGCAGTACTTC. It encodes CASSLGDSNEQYF.

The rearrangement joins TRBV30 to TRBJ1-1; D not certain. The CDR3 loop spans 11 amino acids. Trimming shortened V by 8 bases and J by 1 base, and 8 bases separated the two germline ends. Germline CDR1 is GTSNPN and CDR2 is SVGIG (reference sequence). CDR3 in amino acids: CALSGNTEAFF. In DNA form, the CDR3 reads TGTGCCCTATCGGGGAACACTGAAGCTTTCTTT.

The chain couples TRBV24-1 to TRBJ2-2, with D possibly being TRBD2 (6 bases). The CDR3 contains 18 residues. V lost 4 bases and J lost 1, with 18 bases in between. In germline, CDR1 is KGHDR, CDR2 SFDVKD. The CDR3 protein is CATSEPTGGGGNTGELFF. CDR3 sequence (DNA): TGTGCCACCAGTGAGCCTACCGGGGGAGGAGGGAACACCGGGGAGCTGTTTTTT.

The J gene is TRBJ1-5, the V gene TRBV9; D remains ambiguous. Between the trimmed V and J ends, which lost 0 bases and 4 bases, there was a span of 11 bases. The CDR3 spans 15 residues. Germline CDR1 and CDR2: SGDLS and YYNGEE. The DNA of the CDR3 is TGTGCCAGCAGCGTAGATCTCAGGTTTAATCAGCCCCAGCATTTT. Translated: CASSVDLRFNQPQHF.

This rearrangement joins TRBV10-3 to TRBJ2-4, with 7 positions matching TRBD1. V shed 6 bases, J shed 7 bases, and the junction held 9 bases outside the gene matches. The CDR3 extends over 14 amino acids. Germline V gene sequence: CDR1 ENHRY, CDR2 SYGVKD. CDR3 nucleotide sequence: TGTGCCATCAGCTCCGGGACAGTTGGTAACATTCAGTACTTC. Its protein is CAISSGTVGNIQYF.

The CDR3 DNA sequence: TGTGCCAGCAGCTTGACTAGCGGGAGTAGGAATGAGCAGTTCTTC. Its protein product is CASSLTSGSRNEQFF. V gene TRBV11-2 combines with J gene TRBJ2-1; 12 bases map to TRBD2. V trimming: 3 bases; J trimming: 7 bases; junction bases outside the gene matches: 4. The CDR3 contains 15 residues. The germline CDR1 and CDR2 sequences are SGHAT and FQNNGV.

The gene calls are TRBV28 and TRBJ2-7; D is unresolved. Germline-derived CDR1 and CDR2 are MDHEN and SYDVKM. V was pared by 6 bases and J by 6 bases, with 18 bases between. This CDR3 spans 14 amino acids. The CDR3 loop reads CASSPVGAATEQYF. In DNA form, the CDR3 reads TGTGCCAGCAGCCCCGTGGGTGCGGCGACCGAGCAGTACTTC.

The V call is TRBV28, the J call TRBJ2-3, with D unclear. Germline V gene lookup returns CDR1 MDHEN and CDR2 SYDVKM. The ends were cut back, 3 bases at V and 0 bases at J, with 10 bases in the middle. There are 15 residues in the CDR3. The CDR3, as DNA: TGTGCCAGCAGTTTCGAGAAGACTAGCACAGATACGCAGTATTTT. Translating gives CASSFEKTSTDTQYF.

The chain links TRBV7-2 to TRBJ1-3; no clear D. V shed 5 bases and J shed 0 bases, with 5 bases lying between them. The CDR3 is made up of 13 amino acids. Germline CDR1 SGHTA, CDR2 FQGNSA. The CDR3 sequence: CASSPNSGNTIYF. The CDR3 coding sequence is TGTGCCAGCAGCCCAAACTCTGGAAACACCATATATTTT.

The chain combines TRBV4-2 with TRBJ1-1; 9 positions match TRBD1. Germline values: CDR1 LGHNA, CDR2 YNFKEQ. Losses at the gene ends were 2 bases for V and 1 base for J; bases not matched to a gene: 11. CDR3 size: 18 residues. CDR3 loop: CASSQIQPGTGRNTEAFF. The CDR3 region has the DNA TGTGCCAGCAGCCAAATCCAGCCCGGGACAGGGAGGAACACTGAAGCTTTCTTT.

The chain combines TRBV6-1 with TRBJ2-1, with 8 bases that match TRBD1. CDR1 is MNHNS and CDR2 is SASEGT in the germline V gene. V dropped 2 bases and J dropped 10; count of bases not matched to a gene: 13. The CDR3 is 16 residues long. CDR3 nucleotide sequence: TGTGCCAGCAGTGAACGGTGGGGACAGGCTACGGGCGAGCAGTTCTTC. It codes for CASSERWGQATGEQFF.

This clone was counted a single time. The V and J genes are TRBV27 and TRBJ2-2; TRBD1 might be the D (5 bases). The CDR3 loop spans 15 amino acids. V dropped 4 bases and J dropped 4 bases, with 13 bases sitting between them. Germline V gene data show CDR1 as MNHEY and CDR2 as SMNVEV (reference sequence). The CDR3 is CASSSSGYGTGELFF. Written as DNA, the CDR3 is TGTGCCAGCAGTTCCTCAGGGTACGGCACCGGGGAGCTGTTTTTT.

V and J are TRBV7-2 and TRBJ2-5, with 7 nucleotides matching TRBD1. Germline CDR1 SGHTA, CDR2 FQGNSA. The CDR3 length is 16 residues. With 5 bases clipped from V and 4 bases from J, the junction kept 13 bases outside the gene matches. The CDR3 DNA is TGTGCCAGCAGCAGGGGGCGAGCAGATGGAGGAGAGACCCAGTACTTC. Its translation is CASSRGRADGGETQYF.

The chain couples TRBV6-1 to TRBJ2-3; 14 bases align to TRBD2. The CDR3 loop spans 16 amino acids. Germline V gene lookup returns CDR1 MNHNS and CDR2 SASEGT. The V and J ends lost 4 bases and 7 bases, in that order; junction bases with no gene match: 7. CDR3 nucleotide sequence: TGTGCCAGCAGTGCCGGGACTAGCGGGAGTGTACATACGCAGTATTTT. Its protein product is CASSAGTSGSVHTQYF.

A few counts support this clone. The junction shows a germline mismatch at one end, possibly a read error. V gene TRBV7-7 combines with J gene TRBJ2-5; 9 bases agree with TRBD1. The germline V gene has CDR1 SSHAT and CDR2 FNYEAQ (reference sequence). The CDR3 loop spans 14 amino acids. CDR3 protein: CASSLGQGWETQYF. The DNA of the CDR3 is TGTGCTAGCAGCTTAGGACAGGGGTGGGAGACCCAGTACTTC.

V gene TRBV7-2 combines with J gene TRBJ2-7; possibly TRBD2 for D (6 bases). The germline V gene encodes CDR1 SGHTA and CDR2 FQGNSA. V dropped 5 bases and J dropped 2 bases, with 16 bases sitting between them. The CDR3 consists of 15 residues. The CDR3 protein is CASSRTLAETYEQYF. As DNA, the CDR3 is TGTGCCAGCAGCCGTACGTTAGCGGAGACCTACGAGCAGTACTTC.

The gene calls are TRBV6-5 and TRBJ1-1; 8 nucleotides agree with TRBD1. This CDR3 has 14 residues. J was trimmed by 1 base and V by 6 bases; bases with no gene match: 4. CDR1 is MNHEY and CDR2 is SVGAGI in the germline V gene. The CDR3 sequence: CASRVTGENTEAFF. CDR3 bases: TGTGCCAGCAGGGTGACAGGGGAGAACACTGAAGCTTTCTTT.

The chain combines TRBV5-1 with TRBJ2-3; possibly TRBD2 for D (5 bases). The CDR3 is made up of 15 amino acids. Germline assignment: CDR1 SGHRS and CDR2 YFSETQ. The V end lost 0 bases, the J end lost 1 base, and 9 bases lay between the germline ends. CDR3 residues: CASSLGGPGTDTQYF. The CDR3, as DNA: TGCGCCAGCAGCTTGGGCGGGCCAGGCACAGATACGCAGTATTTT.

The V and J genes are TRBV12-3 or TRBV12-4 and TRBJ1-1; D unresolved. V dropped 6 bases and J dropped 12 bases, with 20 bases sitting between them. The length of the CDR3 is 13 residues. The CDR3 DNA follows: TGTGCCAGCAGCCTAGGACTAACGTCGCCCCCTTTCTTT. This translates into CASSLGLTSPPFF.

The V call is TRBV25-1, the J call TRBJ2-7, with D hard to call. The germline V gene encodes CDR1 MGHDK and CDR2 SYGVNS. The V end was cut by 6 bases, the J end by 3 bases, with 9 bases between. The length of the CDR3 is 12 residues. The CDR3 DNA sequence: TGTGCCAGCAGCCAAAAATTCTACGAGCAGTACTTC. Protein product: CASSQKFYEQYF.

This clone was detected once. CDR3 DNA: TGTGCCAGCTCACGATCGGGACAGTCCTACGAGCAGTACTTC. Its protein product is CASSRSGQSYEQYF. The chain recombines TRBV18 with TRBJ2-7; TRBD1 agrees at 7 bases. This CDR3 comprises 14 residues. Per germline, CDR1 KGHSH and CDR2 LQKENI. V was clipped by 4 bases and J by 1 base; unmatched bases: 4. Filled out from reference TRBV18 and TRBJ2-7, the complete variable domain reads NAGVMQNPRHLVRRRGQEARLRCSPMKGHSHVYWYRQLPEEGLKFMVYLQKENIIDESGMPKERFSAEFPKEGPSILRIQQVVRGDSAAYFCASSRSGQSYEQYFGPGTRLTVT.

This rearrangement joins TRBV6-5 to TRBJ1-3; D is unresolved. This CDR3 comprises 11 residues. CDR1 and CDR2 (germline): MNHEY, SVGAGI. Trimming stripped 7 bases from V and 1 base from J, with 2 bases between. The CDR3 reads CASTSGNTIYF. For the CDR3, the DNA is TGTGCCAGCACGTCTGGAAACACCATATATTTT.

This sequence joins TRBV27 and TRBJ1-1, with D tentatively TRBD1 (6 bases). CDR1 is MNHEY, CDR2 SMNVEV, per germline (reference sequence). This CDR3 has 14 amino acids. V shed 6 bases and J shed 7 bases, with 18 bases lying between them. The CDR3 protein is CASRVGWSGHEAFF. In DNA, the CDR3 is TGTGCCAGCAGAGTGGGGTGGTCGGGACATGAAGCTTTCTTT.